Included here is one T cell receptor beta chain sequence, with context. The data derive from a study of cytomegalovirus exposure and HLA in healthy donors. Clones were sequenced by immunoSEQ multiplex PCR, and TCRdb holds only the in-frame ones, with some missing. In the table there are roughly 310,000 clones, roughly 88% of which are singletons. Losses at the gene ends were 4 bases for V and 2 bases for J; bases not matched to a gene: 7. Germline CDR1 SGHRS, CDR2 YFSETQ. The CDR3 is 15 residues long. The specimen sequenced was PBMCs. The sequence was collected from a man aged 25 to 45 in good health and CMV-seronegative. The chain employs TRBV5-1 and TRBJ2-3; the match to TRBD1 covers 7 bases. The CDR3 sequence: CASSLEQGPTDTQYF. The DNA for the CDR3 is TGCGCCAGCAGCCTGGAACAGGGGCCCACAGATACGCAGTATTTT.